Each of the 4 T cell receptor beta chains below was sequenced from the same sample in a study of cytomegalovirus exposure and HLA in healthy donors. The PCR employed 60 Vbeta primers together with 13 Jbeta primers. This table comes from immunoSEQ multiplex PCR, and its TCRdb copy is limited to in-frame clones, with some not included. Here the sample spans under 150,000 clones, 79% being singletons. Sample: PBMCs. These receptors all stem from a man aged 18 to 30 in good health and CMV-seronegative.

This chain connects TRBV28 to TRBJ2-1; D gene unclear. Deletions cut 7 bases from V and 0 bases from J, with 13 bases between. Germline CDR1 MDHEN, CDR2 SYDVKM. This CDR3 has 15 amino acids. CDR3 nucleotides: TGTGCCAGCATGTGGAACAGTCTCTCCTACAATGAGCAGTTCTTC. Translation: CASMWNSLSYNEQFF. Variable domain in full (rest from reference TRBV28 and TRBJ2-1): DVKVTQSSRYLVKRTGEKVFLECVQDMDHENMFWYRQDPGLGLRLIYFSYDVKMKEKGDIPEGYSVSREKKERFSLILESASTNQTSMYLCASMWNSLSYNEQFFGPGTRLTVL.

The chain has TRBV7-4 and TRBJ2-1; 9 nucleotides agree with TRBD2. V was clipped by 4 bases and J by 7 bases; unmatched bases: 14. The germline CDR1 and CDR2 sequences are SGHVT and SQSDAQ. The CDR3 has 17 amino acids. CDR3 region: CASSCGELAGDGNEQFF. CDR3 DNA sequence: TGTGCCAGCAGCTGTGGGGAGTTAGCGGGAGATGGAAATGAGCAGTTCTTC.

The chain joins TRBV7-9 to TRBJ2-4; D gene uncertain. Germline V lookup: CDR1 SEHNR, CDR2 FQNEAQ (reference sequence). The length of the CDR3 is 11 residues. Trimming stripped 5 bases from V and 8 bases from J, with 7 bases between. CDR3 loop: CASSPYDIQYF. The DNA of the CDR3 is TGTGCCAGCAGCCCTTATGACATTCAGTACTTC.

The genes are TRBV7-9 and TRBJ2-1, with 9 bases that match TRBD2. V trimming: 2 bases; J trimming: 8 bases; junction bases outside the gene matches: 10. Per germline, CDR1 SEHNR and CDR2 FQNEAQ (reference sequence). This CDR3 has 16 residues. CDR3: CASSLLAGGTFYEQFF. The CDR3 bases are TGTGCCAGCAGCTTACTGGCGGGAGGGACTTTCTATGAGCAGTTCTTC.